This T cell receptor (beta chain) came from a study of a mutant IDH1 vaccine in newly diagnosed glioma. Overall study context: During weeks 1, 3, 5, 7, 11, 15, 19 and 23, patients received eight vaccinations. Beginning 4-6 weeks after radiotherapy alone, or with temozolomide cycles, vaccination took place. Treated patients comprised about 60% males and about 38% females, mean age about 44 years. Study findings and constraints: Apparently, pseudoprogression bore no relation to changes among the top peripheral T cell clonotypes.

Time point indicated: week 5, during vaccination. Vaccine doses each comprised 300 ug of mutant IDH1 20-mer peptide, with topical imiquimod. About this clone: Its antigen is not identified.

Deletions cut 0 bases from V and 10 bases from J, with 16 bases between. This CDR3 comprises 14 residues. The germline gives CDR1 SGHNT, CDR2 YYREEE (reference sequence). Sequencing used immunoSEQ multiplex PCR; TCRdb keeps in-frame clones, though not all of them. The data contain about 26,000 clones, roughly 84% of them singletons. Sample: PBMCs, taken from a glioma patient whose treatment included an IDH1 peptide vaccine. The chain combines TRBV5-4 with TRBJ1-1, with TRBD1 as a possible D gene (6 bases). The origin of this receptor is a middle-aged man with glioma. Some clones in this sample may be carry-over from other donors' samples. The DNA of the CDR3 is TGTGCCAGCAGCTTGGCCGGGACAACCGAGGGAGCTTTCTTT. This encodes CASSLAGTTEGAFF.